Each of the 32 T cell receptor beta chains below was sequenced from the same sample in a study. TCRdb re-analysed the RT-PCR reads in MiXCR, keeping a single row per CDR3 protein. Among about 700,000 distinct CDR3 sequences listed, about 14% were seen once. Specimen: memory CD4+ T cells from blood. All receptors derive from a female donor in good health, serving as a healthy control.

This chain uses TRBV11-2 with TRBJ2-5, with 8 bases fitting TRBD1. The CDR3 loop spans 16 amino acids. The germline CDR1 and CDR2 sequences are SGHAT and FQNNGV. The V gene end was trimmed by 5 bases and the J gene end by 0 bases; junction bases not matched to a gene: 8. CDR3 bases: TGTGCCAGCAGCACGGCCAGGGGGCGATACCAAGAGACCCAGTACTTC. Protein product: CASSTARGRYQETQYF. Looking up the rest from reference TRBV11-2 and TRBJ2-5 gives the full variable domain: EAGVAQSPRYKIIEKRQSVAFWCNPISGHATLYWYQQILGQGPKLLIQFQNNGVVDDSQLPKDRFSAERLKGVDSTLKIQPAKLEDSAVYLCASSTARGRYQETQYFGPGTRLLVL.

The chain carries TRBV7-6 and TRBJ2-7; 9 bases are shared with TRBD2. The CDR3 runs to 17 residues. Losses at the gene ends were 1 base for V and 2 bases for J; bases not matched to a gene: 9. The germline gives CDR1 SGHVS, CDR2 FNYEAQ. The CDR3 DNA follows: TGTGCCAGCAGCTTAGAAGGCCCTAGCGGGGCTACCTACGAGCAGTACTTC. It is translated as CASSLEGPSGATYEQYF.

The chain recombines TRBV5-1 with TRBJ2-5; tentative D call: TRBD2 (5 bases). CDR1 is SGHRS, CDR2 YFSETQ, per germline. The CDR3 is 16 amino acids. Trimming removed 4 bases at V and 0 bases at J, with 16 bases between. CDR3 loop: CASSADLRSDQETQYF. CDR3 nucleotide sequence: TGCGCCAGCAGCGCGGACTTGAGGAGCGACCAAGAGACCCAGTACTTC. The full variable domain, its missing parts supplied by reference TRBV5-1 and TRBJ2-5, is KAGVTQTPRYLIKTRGQQVTLSCSPISGHRSVSWYQQTPGQGLQFLFEYFSETQRNKGNFPGRFSGRQFSNSRSEMNVSTLELGDSALYLCASSADLRSDQETQYFGPGTRLLVL.

The chain joins TRBV20-1 to TRBJ2-7; 8 bases are shared with TRBD1. J gave up 3 bases and V 2 bases, and 6 bases lay outside the gene matches. The CDR3 has 14 residues. Germline-derived CDR1 and CDR2 are DFQATT and SNEGSKA (reference sequence). CDR3 amino acids: CSARRGQVYYEQYF. CDR3 DNA: TGCAGTGCTAGACGGGGACAGGTTTACTACGAGCAGTACTTC.

This clonotype showed up just a few times. The chain couples TRBV7-2 to TRBJ2-5; TRBD2 agrees at 7 bases. Per germline, CDR1 SGHTA and CDR2 FQGNSA. The CDR3 sequence is 17 residues long. With 6 bases clipped from V and 2 bases from J, the junction kept 15 bases outside the gene matches. The CDR3 DNA sequence: TGTGCCAGCAGTAGAGGGGTTTCTAGCGGTGCACAAGAGACCCAGTACTTC. It yields the protein CASSRGVSSGAQETQYF.

This clonotype turned up a few times. The J gene is TRBJ1-1, the V gene TRBV7-6, with 9 bases aligning to TRBD1. The junction had 4 bases not matched to a gene; V was cut back by 0 bases and J by 5 bases. Per germline, CDR1 SGHVS and CDR2 FNYEAQ. The CDR3 loop spans 15 amino acids. CDR3 nucleotides: TGTGCCAGCAGCTTAGCCCGGACAGGGGAAACTGAAGCTTTCTTT. Translated, it gives CASSLARTGETEAFF.

At least ten counts were recorded for this clonotype. J is TRBJ1-6 and V is TRBV20-1; 7 positions agree with TRBD1. V shed 0 bases and J 9 bases; nucleotides not matched to a gene: 8. CDR3 length: 15 residues. Germline CDR1 DFQATT, CDR2 SNEGSKA (reference sequence). The CDR3 DNA is TGCAGTGCTAGAGATGAGGGCAGGGGGGGTTCACCCCTCCACTTT. Amino acid sequence: CSARDEGRGGSPLHF.

This clonotype appeared a single time. V usage is TRBV28 and J usage is TRBJ1-1; 7 bases match TRBD1. The CDR3 loop spans 19 amino acids. Germline values: CDR1 MDHEN, CDR2 SYDVKM. The ends lost 7 bases at V and 0 bases at J; junction bases unmatched: 20. The CDR3 DNA reads as TGTGCCAGCAAAATTTTTTGGACAGGCCCCGTGGCCATGAACACTGAAGCTTTCTTT. Protein sequence: CASKIFWTGPVAMNTEAFF.

The rearrangement uses TRBV7-9 and TRBJ1-1, with D tentatively TRBD1 (6 bases). The CDR3 sequence is 14 residues long. Deletions cut 5 bases from V and 2 bases from J, with 12 bases between. The germline V gene has CDR1 SEHNR and CDR2 FQNEAQ (reference sequence). The CDR3 protein is CASSRGSGNTEAFF. The CDR3 DNA sequence: TGTGCCAGCAGCAGGGGGTCAGGCAACACTGAAGCTTTCTTT.

V gene TRBV19 combines with J gene TRBJ1-2, with D unresolved. Looked up from germline, CDR1 is LNHDA and CDR2 is SQIVND (reference sequence). Trimming pared 4 bases from V and 4 bases from J, leaving 10 bases between. The CDR3 length is 13 residues. The CDR3 region has the DNA TGTGCCAGTAGTACCGGAAGGAGCTATGGCTACACCTTC. It yields the protein CASSTGRSYGYTF.

The genes are TRBV7-2 and TRBJ2-7; 7 bases are a match to TRBD2. V lost 5 bases and J lost 2; bases outside the gene matches: 18. Germline V gene sequence: CDR1 SGHTA, CDR2 FQGNSA. The CDR3 is 18 amino acids. This chain's CDR3 is CASSPPLAGEFVPYEQYF. CDR3 coding DNA: TGTGCCAGCAGCCCCCCCCTGGCGGGGGAGTTTGTCCCCTACGAGCAGTACTTC.

The J gene is TRBJ1-2, the V gene TRBV5-5; D unresolved. The length of the CDR3 is 15 residues. Between the trimmed V and J ends, which lost 6 bases and 0 bases, there was a span of 15 bases. Germline V gene lookup returns CDR1 SGHKS and CDR2 YYEKEE (reference sequence). The CDR3 region has the DNA TGTGCCAGCAACAAAGCGGACCTAGCTAACTATGGCTACACCTTC. Encoded protein: CASNKADLANYGYTF.

This clonotype has just a few counts. The chain couples TRBV2 to TRBJ2-7; possibly TRBD2 for D (6 bases). Germline-derived CDR1 and CDR2 are SNHLY and FYNNEI. V shed 7 bases and J shed 7 bases, with 23 bases lying between them. The CDR3 runs 15 residues. The CDR3: CASTSAGREAEEQYF. As DNA, the CDR3 is TGTGCCAGCACCTCTGCGGGCAGGGAGGCAGAAGAGCAGTACTTC.

This clonotype was detected only a few times. This chain links TRBV12-3 or TRBV12-4 with TRBJ2-3; 8 bases are a match to TRBD1. The CDR3 totals 14 residues. Losses at the gene ends were 2 bases for V and 5 bases for J; bases not matched to a gene: 3. Written as DNA, the CDR3 is TGTGCCAGCAGTTTACAGGGGGCCAAAGATACGCAGTATTTT. This translates into CASSLQGAKDTQYF.

The rearrangement links TRBV15 to TRBJ2-6; D is undetermined. The CDR3 length is 13 residues. The germline CDR1 and CDR2 sequences are LNHNV and YYDKDF (reference sequence). Trimming shortened V by 7 bases and J by 1 base, and 5 bases separated the two germline ends. CDR3 sequence (DNA): TGTGCCACCACTTGGTCTGGGGCCAACGTCCTGACTTTC. Translating it yields CATTWSGANVLTF.

The genes are TRBV7-2 and TRBJ1-2; D might be TRBD1 (6 bases). The CDR3 loop spans 15 amino acids. CDR1 and CDR2 (germline): SGHTA, FQGNSA. The V gene lost 1 base and the J gene lost 2 bases, with 11 bases spanning the gap. CDR3 nucleotide sequence: TGTGCCAGCAGCTTAGGCGGGGGCTGGAACTATGGCTACACCTTC. This sequence encodes CASSLGGGWNYGYTF.

This clonotype appeared a single time. V is TRBV23-1 and J is TRBJ2-4, with D unresolved. TRBV23-1 is sorted into the ORF group, with uncertain function. The length of the CDR3 is 13 residues. Trimming shortened V by 7 bases and J by 5 bases, and 12 bases separated the two germline ends. The CDR3 nucleotides read TGCGCCAGCACCCGTCCCCAAGAAAACATTCAGTACTTC. Translated: CASTRPQENIQYF.

This clonotype was observed at least ten times. V is TRBV10-3 and J is TRBJ2-7, with 8 bases matching TRBD1. The V gene's germline CDR1 is ENHRY and CDR2 SYGVKD. The CDR3 loop spans 13 amino acids. Trimming at V came to 8 bases and at J to 6 bases, leaving 9 bases not matched to a gene. For the CDR3, the DNA is TGTGCCATCGGTATCACAGGGGGTCGCGAGCAGTACTTC. Translation gives CAIGITGGREQYF.

The V and J genes are TRBV20-1 and TRBJ2-5; D not certain. The V end was cut by 1 base, the J end by 5 bases, with 14 bases between. Germline V lookup: CDR1 DFQATT, CDR2 SNEGSKA (reference sequence). CDR3 size: 14 residues. DNA of the CDR3: TGCAGTGCTAGAGTGGGCTCAAGAAGTGAGACCCAGTACTTC. This translates into CSARVGSRSETQYF.

This clonotype was detected a few times. V is TRBV7-2 and J is TRBJ1-6; D remains ambiguous. Germline CDR1 SGHTA, CDR2 FQGNSA. V was cut by 0 bases and J by 3 bases, with 6 bases left in between. This CDR3 is 15 amino acids long. CDR3 region: CASSLALDYNSPLHF. CDR3 DNA sequence: TGTGCCAGCAGCTTAGCGCTCGACTATAATTCACCCCTCCACTTT.

The sample holds a few counts of this clonotype. This chain links TRBV12-3 or TRBV12-4 with TRBJ1-4; D is uncertain. With 4 bases removed from V and 0 bases from J, the gap between germline ends came to 6 bases. This CDR3 contains 14 residues. Here the CDR3 DNA reads TGTGCCAGCAGTTCAGACACAACTAATGAAAAACTGTTTTTT. Amino acids: CASSSDTTNEKLFF.

The chain has TRBV6-6 and TRBJ2-7; a possible D gene is TRBD2 (7 bases). CDR1 is MNHNY, CDR2 SVGAGI, per germline (reference sequence). The CDR3 contains 13 residues. V was shortened by 2 bases and J by 7 bases, with 12 bases between the two germline ends. The CDR3 sequence: CASSYGEGGEQYF. The CDR3 region has the DNA TGTGCCAGCAGTTACGGAGAGGGGGGGGAGCAGTACTTC.

This clonotype has a count of ten or more. The chain links TRBV6-5 to TRBJ1-2; 7 nucleotides agree with TRBD1. CDR1 is MNHEY and CDR2 is SVGAGI in the germline V gene. The CDR3 is made up of 15 amino acids. V was pared by 2 bases and J by 3 bases, with 6 bases of the junction left unmatched. The CDR3 reads CASSYVPTGDYGYTF. The DNA for the CDR3 is TGTGCCAGCAGTTACGTCCCTACAGGGGACTATGGCTACACCTTC.

This clonotype was found a few times. The chain employs TRBV6-6 and TRBJ2-5, with 7 bases identical to TRBD2. Germline CDR1 MNHNY, CDR2 SVGAGI (reference sequence). After removal of 5 bases from V and 5 bases from J, the junction contained 11 bases not matched to a gene. This CDR3 has 15 residues. Here the CDR3 reads CASSPSRLALETQYF. In DNA, the CDR3 is TGTGCCAGCAGTCCCTCCAGACTAGCCCTGGAGACCCAGTACTTC.

This clonotype occurred many times. This chain joins TRBV6-5 and TRBJ1-1, with D maybe TRBD1 (5 bases). The CDR3 is 16 residues long. Germline lookup yields CDR1 MNHEY and CDR2 SVGAGI. V was clipped by 6 bases and J by 3 bases, with 20 bases between them. DNA for the CDR3: TGTGCCAGCAGCAACTATCCACAGACAGAATACACTGAAGCTTTCTTT. Amino acid sequence: CASSNYPQTEYTEAFF.

The table lists this clonotype with a few counts. The V and J genes are TRBV20-1 and TRBJ2-1; 9 positions match TRBD1. V lost 3 bases to trimming and J lost 5 bases; unmatched junction nucleotides: 5. The CDR3 is 14 residues long. Germline values: CDR1 DFQATT, CDR2 SNEGSKA (reference sequence). CDR3 sequence (DNA): TGCAGTGCTAGTAACAGGGGGCTTCACAATGAGCAGTTCTTC. Translation gives CSASNRGLHNEQFF.

This clonotype was recorded many times. The chain has TRBV20-1 and TRBJ2-7; D gene uncertain. CDR1 is DFQATT, CDR2 SNEGSKA, per germline (reference sequence). V was pared by 6 bases and J by 0 bases, with 12 bases between. The CDR3 has 13 amino acids. For the CDR3, the DNA is TGCAGTGCCCCCTCTTACGTCTCCTACGAGCAGTACTTC. Residues: CSAPSYVSYEQYF.

This chain links TRBV28 with TRBJ2-7, with D tentatively TRBD2 (5 bases). Trimming removed 7 bases from V and 0 bases from J, with 19 bases in between. Germline V gene data show CDR1 as MDHEN and CDR2 as SYDVKM. CDR3 length equals 16 residues. The CDR3 DNA is TGTGCCAGCACCGGACGAAAAGGACTCCTCTCCTACGAGCAGTACTTC. It yields the protein CASTGRKGLLSYEQYF.

This sequence joins TRBV12-3 or TRBV12-4 and TRBJ1-4; D call uncertain. The CDR3 length is 13 residues. The germline V and J ends were trimmed by 3 bases and 3 bases, with 5 bases remaining between them. The CDR3 spells CASSFKANEKLFF. CDR3 DNA sequence: TGTGCCAGCAGTTTTAAAGCTAATGAAAAACTGTTTTTT.

This clonotype was picked up a small number of times. Here the CDR3 reads CAISRGLAGAQETQYF. The CDR3 coding sequence is TGTGCCATCAGCAGGGGACTAGCGGGGGCACAAGAGACCCAGTACTTC. The rearrangement links TRBV10-3 to TRBJ2-5; 14 nucleotides line up with TRBD2. The V and J ends lost 6 bases and 2 bases, in that order; junction bases with no gene match: 5. This CDR3 is 16 amino acids long. The V gene's germline CDR1 is ENHRY and CDR2 SYGVKD.

At least ten counts were recorded for this clonotype. The V gene is TRBV9, the J gene TRBJ2-1; D is possibly TRBD2 (6 bases). The CDR3 covers 14 residues. V lost 0 bases, J lost 6 bases, and 10 bases lay in between. The germline gives CDR1 SGDLS, CDR2 YYNGEE. The CDR3 sequence is CASSVVGRTNEQFF. The DNA of the CDR3 is TGTGCCAGCAGCGTAGTGGGGAGGACCAATGAGCAGTTCTTC.

The chain couples TRBV5-1 to TRBJ2-7; 9 nucleotides match TRBD2. Trimming cost V 4 bases and J 1 base; bases outside gene matches: 9. The CDR3 covers 16 residues. Germline-derived CDR1 and CDR2 are SGHRS and YFSETQ. The CDR3 DNA sequence: TGCGCCAGCAGCGCAGTAGCGGGAGCTGGTTCCTACGAGCAGTACTTC. Residues: CASSAVAGAGSYEQYF.